Below are 11 T cell receptor beta chains sequenced from a single sample in a study of vaccination effects on CD4 cells after COVID-19. These receptors lack a known antigen. Libraries were prepared by immunoSEQ multiplex PCR; TCRdb keeps only in-frame clonotypes and omits some of them. The table includes about 24,000 clones, approximately 80% detected once. Antigen-specific CD4+ T cells were expanded with viral peptide pools in the ViraFEST assay before sequencing. CD4+ T cells were isolated after less than 13 days of culture. The cohort was immunized with two doses of either the BNT162b2 or mRNA-1273 vaccine. Sequenced here: CD4+ T cells from PBMCs cultured with SARS-CoV-2 spike peptides, sampled after COVID-19 vaccination. Receptors were obtained from a human donor who received a COVID-19 vaccine. Some clones in this sample may be carry-over from other donors' samples.

The CDR3 region is CASKKTGISGNTIYF. CDR3 DNA sequence: TGTGCCAGTAAAAAGACAGGGATCTCTGGAAACACCATATATTTT. V is TRBV19 and J is TRBJ1-3, with 7 bases identical to TRBD1. This CDR3 contains 15 residues. In germline, CDR1 is LNHDA, CDR2 SQIVND (reference sequence). V was pared by 7 bases and J by 0 bases, with 6 bases of the junction left unmatched.

The rearrangement uses TRBV7-9 and TRBJ2-3, with D perhaps matching TRBD1 or TRBD2 (5 bases each). Germline loops: CDR1 SEHNR, CDR2 FQNEAQ (reference sequence). The CDR3 length is 16 residues. Trimming removed 4 bases at V and 0 bases at J, with 14 bases between. CDR3 coding DNA: TGTGCCAGCAGCTGGTCCGGGACGGAGAGCACAGATACGCAGTATTTT. It specifies CASSWSGTESTDTQYF.

The chain is built from TRBV6-1 and TRBJ2-2, with 9 bases that match TRBD2. Per germline, CDR1 MNHNS and CDR2 SASEGT. The CDR3 runs 16 residues. V lost 4 bases to trimming and J lost 5 bases; unmatched junction nucleotides: 8. The CDR3 is CASSGYSGGGTGELFF. The CDR3 DNA follows: TGTGCCAGCAGTGGTTATAGCGGGGGCGGAACCGGGGAGCTGTTTTTT.

This clone was picked up one time. V is TRBV6-5 and J is TRBJ1-1; maybe TRBD1 (5 bases). This CDR3 spans 14 amino acids. V was shortened by 6 bases and J by 4 bases, with 15 bases between the two germline ends. In germline, CDR1 is MNHEY, CDR2 SVGAGI. The chain's CDR3 is CASRGTRGGTEAFF. The DNA for the CDR3 is TGTGCCAGCAGGGGGACGAGGGGAGGCACTGAAGCTTTCTTT.

The CDR3 reads CASSRTITPGYTYGYTF. The CDR3 region has the DNA TGCGCCAGCAGTCGGACGATCACCCCAGGATATACCTATGGCTACACCTTC. The chain couples TRBV5-1 to TRBJ1-2; D call uncertain. The CDR3 has 17 amino acids. The germline gives CDR1 SGHRS, CDR2 YFSETQ. Trimming shortened V by 5 bases and J by 4 bases, and 24 bases separated the two germline ends.

In regard to this clone: At one end, the junction sequence differs from germline, possibly due to a read error. This chain joins TRBV19 and TRBJ2-6; D perhaps matches TRBD1 (5 bases). Germline assignment: CDR1 LNHDA and CDR2 SQIVND (reference sequence). The CDR3 sequence is 13 residues long. The CDR3 DNA follows: TGTGCCAGCAGTACGACAGCCGGGAACGTCCTGACTTTC. Its translation is CASSTTAGNVLTF.

The chain carries TRBV10-2 and TRBJ1-3, with D hard to call. From germline, CDR1 is WSHSY and CDR2 SAAADI. Trimming shortened V by 8 bases and J by 4 bases, and 6 bases separated the two germline ends. CDR3 length equals 11 residues. The CDR3 DNA sequence: TGCGCCAGCTCCGGGGGAAACACCATATATTTT. Translating it yields CASSGGNTIYF.

This chain connects TRBV7-2 to TRBJ2-1; 11 positions match TRBD2. This CDR3 region has 15 residues. V was clipped by 4 bases and J by 6 bases; unmatched bases: 5. Germline lookup yields CDR1 SGHTA and CDR2 FQGNSA. CDR3 in DNA: TGTGCCAGCAGCTATAGCGGGGGGGCGGTCAATGAGCAGTTCTTC. Translation gives CASSYSGGAVNEQFF.

V and J are TRBV29-1 and TRBJ1-2; tentative D call: TRBD1 (6 bases). Germline CDR1 is SQVTM and CDR2 is ANQGSEA. With 6 bases removed from V and 2 bases from J, the gap between germline ends came to 13 bases. CDR3 length equals 13 residues. The CDR3 DNA reads as TGCAGCGTATACAGGGAGGTGAACTATGGCTACACCTTC. Translating gives CSVYREVNYGYTF.

The gene calls are TRBV18 and TRBJ1-5; weak D call: TRBD1 (6 bases). The germline V and J ends were trimmed by 3 bases and 2 bases, with 11 bases remaining between them. The CDR3 is made up of 15 amino acids. Looked up from germline, CDR1 is KGHSH and CDR2 is LQKENI. The CDR3 here is CASSPPGAGNQPQHF. In DNA, the CDR3 is TGTGCCAGCTCACCGCCAGGGGCCGGCAATCAGCCCCAGCATTTT.

The chain has TRBV7-2 and TRBJ1-1; TRBD1 matches at 7 bases. The CDR3 has 14 amino acids. V shed 5 bases and J 2 bases; nucleotides not matched to a gene: 5. From germline, CDR1 is SGHTA and CDR2 FQGNSA. The CDR3 loop reads CASSLRQGNTEAFF. As DNA, the CDR3 is TGTGCCAGCAGCCTCAGACAGGGAAACACTGAAGCTTTCTTT.